This TCR beta chain was sequenced during a study of shared clonotypes between healthy human individuals. Repertoires were generated with immunoSEQ multiplex PCR, while TCRdb's copy carries only in-frame clones and drops some. This table has some 630,000 clones, about three quarters appearing once. The CDR3 has 14 residues. The V and J ends lost 10 bases and 2 bases respectively, with 12 bases between them. Germline V gene data show CDR1 as MNHNY and CDR2 as SVGAGI (reference sequence). Donors were Caucasian adults residing in Nashville, Tennessee, USA. V and J are TRBV6-6 and TRBJ2-6; maybe TRBD2 (6 bases). Sequencing was performed on memory CD4+ T cells sorted from blood. As for subset: CD45RA-negative fraction. The clonotype originates from a woman aged 30 to 39 in good health. The DNA for the CDR3 is TGTGCCACCACTCGGGAGACTGGGGCCAACGTCCTGACTTTC. It yields the protein CATTRETGANVLTF.